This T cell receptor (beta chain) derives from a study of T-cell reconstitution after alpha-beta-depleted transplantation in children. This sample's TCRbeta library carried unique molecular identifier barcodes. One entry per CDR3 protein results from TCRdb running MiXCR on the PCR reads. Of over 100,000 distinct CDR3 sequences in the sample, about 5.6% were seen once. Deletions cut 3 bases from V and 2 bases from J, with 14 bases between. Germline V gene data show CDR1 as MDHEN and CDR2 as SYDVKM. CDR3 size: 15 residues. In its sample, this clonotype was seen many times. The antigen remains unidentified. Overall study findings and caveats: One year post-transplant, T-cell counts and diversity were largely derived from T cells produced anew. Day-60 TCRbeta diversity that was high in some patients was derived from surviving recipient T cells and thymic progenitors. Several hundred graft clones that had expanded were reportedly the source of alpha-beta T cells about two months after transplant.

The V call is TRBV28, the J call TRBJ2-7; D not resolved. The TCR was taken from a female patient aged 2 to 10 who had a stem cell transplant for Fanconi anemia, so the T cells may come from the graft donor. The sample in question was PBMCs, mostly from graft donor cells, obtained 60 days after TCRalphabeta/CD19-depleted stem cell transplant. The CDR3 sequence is CASSLYRTLPYEQYF. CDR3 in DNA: TGTGCCAGCAGTTTGTATCGGACCCTACCCTACGAGCAGTACTTC.